The entry below describes one T cell receptor (beta chain). Its antigen is currently unknown. V was cut by 5 bases and J by 8 bases, with 15 bases left in between. This CDR3 region has 14 residues. The germline V gene encodes CDR1 SGHTA and CDR2 FQGNSA. It was second doses at about 4 or about 12 weeks that were pooled. The sample is drawn from a study of T cell responses to AZD1222 COVID-19 vaccine. General observations from the study: The donor group comprised mostly white British people and more females; the analysis possibly underestimated clonal diversity. Just a handful of people given AZD1222 tested seropositive at baseline.

Only in-frame clones appear in the TCRdb table, and some are missing; sequencing was by immunoSEQ multiplex PCR. Here the sample spans 20,000 to 30,000 clones, around 87% being singletons. V usage is TRBV7-2 and J usage is TRBJ1-4; D remains unclear. The TCR originated in an adult who received the AZD1222 COVID-19 vaccine. The starting material was peripheral blood, obtained 28 days after the second AZD1222 dose. CDR3 sequence reads: CASSPLGIGEKLFF. The CDR3 DNA follows: TGTGCCAGCAGCCCCCTCGGGATTGGAGAAAAACTGTTTTTT.